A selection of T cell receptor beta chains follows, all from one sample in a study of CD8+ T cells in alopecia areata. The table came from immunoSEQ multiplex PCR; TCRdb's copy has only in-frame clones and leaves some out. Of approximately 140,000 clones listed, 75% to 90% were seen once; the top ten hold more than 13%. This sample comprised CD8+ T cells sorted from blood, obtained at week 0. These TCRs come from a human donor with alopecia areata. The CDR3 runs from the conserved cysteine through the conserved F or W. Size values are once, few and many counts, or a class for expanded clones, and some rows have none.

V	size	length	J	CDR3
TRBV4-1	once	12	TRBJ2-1	CASGQGFGEQFF
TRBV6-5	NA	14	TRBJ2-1	CASSYSQGYNEQFF
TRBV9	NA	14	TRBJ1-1	CASSVDGPNTEAFF
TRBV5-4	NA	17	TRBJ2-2	CASSLGTGNANTGELFF
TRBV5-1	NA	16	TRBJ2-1	CASSLGLAGEVAEQFF
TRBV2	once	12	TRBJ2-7	CATRTGYYEQYF
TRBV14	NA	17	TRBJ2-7	CASSQGERGGGRYEQYF
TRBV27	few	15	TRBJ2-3	CASISAAGTTDTQYF
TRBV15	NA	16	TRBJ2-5	CATSGTSGRARETQYF
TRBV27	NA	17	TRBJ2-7	CASSLSFVSLISYEQYF
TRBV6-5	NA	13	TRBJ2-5	CANSYHNRETQYF
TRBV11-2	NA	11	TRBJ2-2	CASRETGELFF
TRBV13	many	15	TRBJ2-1	CASSRTGANYNEQFF
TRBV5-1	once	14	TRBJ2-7	CASSLGTAAYEQYF
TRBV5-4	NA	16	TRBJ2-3	CASSDQSGTSTDTQYF
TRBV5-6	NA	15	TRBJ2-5	CASSLSGQEKETQYF
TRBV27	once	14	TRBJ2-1	CASSRASSYNEQFF
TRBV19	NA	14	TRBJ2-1	CASSAGTLGNEQFF
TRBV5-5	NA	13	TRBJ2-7	CASSQGSPSEQYF
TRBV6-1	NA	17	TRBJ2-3	CASSEVGAGGPTDTQYF
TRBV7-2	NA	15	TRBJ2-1	CASSYGQGANNEQFF
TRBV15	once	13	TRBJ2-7	CATGAQHAYEQYF
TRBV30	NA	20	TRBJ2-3	CAWSPGDLAGGQYRTDTQYF
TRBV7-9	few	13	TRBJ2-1	CASRDRGFNEQFF
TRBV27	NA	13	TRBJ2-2	CASRGWESVELFF
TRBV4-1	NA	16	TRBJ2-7	CASSQEFGGLRHEQYF
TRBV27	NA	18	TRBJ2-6	CASSFGVWIGSGANVLTF
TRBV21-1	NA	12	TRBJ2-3	CASSKDEDTQYF
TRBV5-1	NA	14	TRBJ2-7	CASSSKTDSYEQYF
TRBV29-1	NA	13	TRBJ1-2	CSLRLGDHYGYTF